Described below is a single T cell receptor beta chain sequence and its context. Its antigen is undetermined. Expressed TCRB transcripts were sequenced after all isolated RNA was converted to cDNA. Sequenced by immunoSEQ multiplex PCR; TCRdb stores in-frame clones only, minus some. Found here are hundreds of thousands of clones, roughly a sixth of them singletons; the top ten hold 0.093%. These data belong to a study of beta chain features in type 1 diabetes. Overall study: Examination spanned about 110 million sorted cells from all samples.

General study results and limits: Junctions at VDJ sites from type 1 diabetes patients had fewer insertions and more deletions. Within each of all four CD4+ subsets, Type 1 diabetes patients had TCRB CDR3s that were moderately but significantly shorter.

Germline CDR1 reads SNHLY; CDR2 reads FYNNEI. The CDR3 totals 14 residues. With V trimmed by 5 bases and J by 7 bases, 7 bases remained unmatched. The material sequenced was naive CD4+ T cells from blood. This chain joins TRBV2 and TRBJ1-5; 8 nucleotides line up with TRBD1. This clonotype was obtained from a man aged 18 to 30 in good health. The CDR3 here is CASSSQGARQPQHF. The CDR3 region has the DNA TGTGCCAGCAGTTCTCAGGGGGCGAGGCAGCCCCAGCATTTT. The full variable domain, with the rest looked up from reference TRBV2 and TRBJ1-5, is EPEVTQTPSHQVTQMGQEVILRCVPISNHLYFYWYRQILGQKVEFLVSFYNNEISEKSEIFDDQFSVERPDGSNFTLKIRSTKLEDSAMYFCASSSQGARQPQHFGDGTRLSIL.